The 7 T cell receptor beta chains given below trace back to one sample, sequenced in a study of blood T cells in healthy people across ages. Using a J-beta primer mix together with a sample-barcoded 5' primer, a second PCR was run for roughly 6 to 11 cycles. TCRdb re-derived calls from the 5' RACE reads in MiXCR, one entry per CDR3 protein. The data contain fewer than 2,000,000 distinct CDR3 sequences, approximately 32% of them seen just once; the ten biggest clones take up over 9%. Material for sequencing was blood. The receptors derive from a woman younger than 45 in good health.

The genes are TRBV20-1 and TRBJ2-3; D possibly corresponds to TRBD2 (5 bases). The V and J ends lost 0 bases and 0 bases respectively, with 10 bases between them. CDR1 is DFQATT, CDR2 SNEGSKA, per germline (reference sequence). The CDR3 consists of 15 residues. The CDR3 spells CSAREDLSSTDTQYF. CDR3 sequence (DNA): TGCAGTGCTAGAGAGGACTTATCTAGCACAGATACGCAGTATTTT.

Details on this clonotype: At one end, the junction sequence differs from germline, possibly due to a read error. The J gene is TRBJ2-1, the V gene TRBV10-3; 10 nucleotides agree with TRBD1. Germline V gene lookup returns CDR1 ENHRY and CDR2 SYGVKD. The CDR3 runs 16 residues. CDR3 residues: CTIKPWTGGSYNEQFF. The CDR3 bases are TGTACCATCAAGCCCTGGACAGGGGGCTCCTACAATGAGCAGTTCTTC.

This clonotype was counted a few times. The chain carries TRBV10-3 and TRBJ2-5; unclear D gene. The germline V gene encodes CDR1 ENHRY and CDR2 SYGVKD. The V gene lost 1 base and the J gene lost 3 bases, with 9 bases spanning the gap. The CDR3 runs to 14 residues. Here the CDR3 reads CAISEFTAEETQYF. For the CDR3, the DNA is TGTGCCATCAGTGAGTTTACAGCCGAAGAGACCCAGTACTTC.

With respect to this clonotype: A read error may account for a junction end that differs from germline. V usage is TRBV15 and J usage is TRBJ1-2, with D possibly matching TRBD1 (5 bases). The CDR3 runs to 15 residues. CDR1 is LNHNV and CDR2 is YYDKDF in the germline V gene (reference sequence). This CDR3 reads CATGSHRRTNYGYTF. CDR3 nucleotides: TGTGCCACCGGCAGTCACAGGCGTACTAACTATGGCTACACCTTC.

The chain employs TRBV20-1 and TRBJ2-7, with TRBD2 matching over 7 bases. J lost 6 bases, V lost 5 bases, and 7 bases had no gene match. The germline V gene encodes CDR1 DFQATT and CDR2 SNEGSKA (reference sequence). The CDR3 has 12 residues. CDR3 coding DNA: TGCAGTGCTCATCTTACGGGGGGCGAGCAGTACTTC. This gives the protein CSAHLTGGEQYF.

The V and J genes are TRBV7-9 and TRBJ2-3, with TRBD2 identical over 9 bases. Germline values: CDR1 SEHNR, CDR2 FQNEAQ (reference sequence). V lost 0 bases to trimming and J lost 8 bases; unmatched junction nucleotides: 12. The CDR3 totals 17 residues. The CDR3 sequence: CASSLAPGLARIGTQYF. The DNA of the CDR3 is TGTGCCAGCAGCTTAGCTCCCGGACTAGCGAGGATAGGTACGCAGTATTTT.

This clonotype was seen more than once but under ten times. This chain joins TRBV9 and TRBJ2-1; weak D call: TRBD2 (6 bases). CDR1 and CDR2 from the germline V gene are SGDLS and YYNGEE. This CDR3 is 15 amino acids long. V was shortened by 0 bases and J by 9 bases, with 16 bases between the two germline ends. The CDR3 DNA reads as TGTGCCAGCAGCGTAGCTGGGCAGGCGGGGAGTGAGCAGTTCTTC. Protein sequence: CASSVAGQAGSEQFF.